This TCR beta chain was recorded in a study of cytomegalovirus exposure and HLA in healthy donors. The CDR3 has 18 residues. Germline V gene sequence: CDR1 SEHNR, CDR2 FQNEAQ (reference sequence). V gave up 2 bases and J gave up 2 bases; unmatched junction bases: 9. This PCR relied on a set of 60 Vbeta primers and 13 Jbeta primers. Original processing notes: In a later analysis, some 80 million unique TCR beta chains included roughly 11 million shared by two or more donors. Sequencing used immunoSEQ multiplex PCR; TCRdb keeps in-frame clones, though not all of them. V and J calls and clone size are copied from that table; D and trimming were computed from the DNA. The repertoire holds approximately 190,000 clones, with roughly four fifths as singletons.

The rearrangement joins TRBV7-9 to TRBJ2-1; 10 bases line up with TRBD2. Specimen: PBMCs. This TCR was recovered from a boy aged 2-15 years in good health and CMV-seronegative. In DNA form, the CDR3 reads TGTGCCAGCAGCTTATTTCCAGCGGGGGGGTTAACCTACAATGAGCAGTTCTTC. The encoded protein is CASSLFPAGGLTYNEQFF. The full variable domain, its missing parts supplied by reference TRBV7-9 and TRBJ2-1, is DTGVSQNPRHKITKRGQNVTFRCDPISEHNRLYWYRQTLGQGPEFLTYFQNEAQLEKSRLLSDRFSAERPKGSFSTLEIQRTEQGDSAMYLCASSLFPAGGLTYNEQFFGPGTRLTVL.